This T cell receptor (beta chain) was retrieved from a study of OX40 agonist ivuxolimab in advanced cancers. Findings and caveats of the study: Circulating CD4+ and CD8+ T cells showed clonal expansion by week 6 at 0.1 to 3.0 mg/kg.

Germline CDR1 and CDR2: MDHEN and SYDVKM. This CDR3 has 15 amino acids. V lost 2 bases and J 2 bases, leaving 13 bases between the germline ends. Generated by immunoSEQ multiplex PCR, the TCRdb table keeps only in-frame clones and is missing some. The profile covers 55,000 to 70,000 clones, with nearly 85% appearing a single time and 2% to 2.5% taken by the ten largest. As regards this clone: Its antigen is not identified.

The genes are TRBV28 and TRBJ2-7; D could derive from TRBD1 or TRBD2 (5 bases each). The material sequenced was CD4+ or CD8+ T cells sorted from blood, taken in a trial of the OX40 agonist ivuxolimab. This TCR was sampled from an adult with an advanced solid tumor such as melanoma, head and neck, liver or kidney cancer. The CDR3 spells CASSLVAEGTYEQYF. Here the CDR3 DNA reads TGTGCCAGCAGTTTAGTGGCCGAGGGGACCTACGAGCAGTACTTC.